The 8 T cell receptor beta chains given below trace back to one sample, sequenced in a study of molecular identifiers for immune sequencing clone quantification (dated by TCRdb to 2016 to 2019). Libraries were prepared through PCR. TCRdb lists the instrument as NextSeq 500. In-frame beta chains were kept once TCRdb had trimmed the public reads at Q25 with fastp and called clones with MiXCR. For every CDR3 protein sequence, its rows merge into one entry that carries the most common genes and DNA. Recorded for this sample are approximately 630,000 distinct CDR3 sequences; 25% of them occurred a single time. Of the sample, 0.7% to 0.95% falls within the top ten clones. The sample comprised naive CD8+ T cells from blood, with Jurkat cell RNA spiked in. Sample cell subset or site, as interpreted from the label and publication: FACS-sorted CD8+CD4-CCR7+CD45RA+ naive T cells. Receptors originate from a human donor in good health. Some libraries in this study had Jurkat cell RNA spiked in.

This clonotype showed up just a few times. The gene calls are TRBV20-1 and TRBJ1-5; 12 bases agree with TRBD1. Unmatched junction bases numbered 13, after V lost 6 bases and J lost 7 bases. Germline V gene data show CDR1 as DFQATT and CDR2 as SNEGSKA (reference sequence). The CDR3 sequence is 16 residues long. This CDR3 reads CSASGTGGAAGQPQHF. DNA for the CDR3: TGCAGTGCGTCCGGGACAGGGGGCGCGGCAGGACAGCCCCAGCATTTT.

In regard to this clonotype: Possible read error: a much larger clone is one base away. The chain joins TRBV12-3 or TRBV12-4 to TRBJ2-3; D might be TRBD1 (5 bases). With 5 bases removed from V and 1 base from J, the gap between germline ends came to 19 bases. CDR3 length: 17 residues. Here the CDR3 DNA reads TGTGCCAGCAGTCGAACCCCTCCTGCCAGGGGCACAGATACGCAGTATTTT. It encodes CASSRTPPARGTDTQYF.

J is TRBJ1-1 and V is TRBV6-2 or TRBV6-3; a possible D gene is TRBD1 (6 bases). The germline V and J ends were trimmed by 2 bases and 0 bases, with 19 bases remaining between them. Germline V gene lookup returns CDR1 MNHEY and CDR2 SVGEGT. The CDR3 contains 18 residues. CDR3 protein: CASSYPTGFVALNTEAFF. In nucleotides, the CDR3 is TGTGCCAGCAGTTACCCGACAGGATTCGTAGCATTGAACACTGAAGCTTTCTTT.

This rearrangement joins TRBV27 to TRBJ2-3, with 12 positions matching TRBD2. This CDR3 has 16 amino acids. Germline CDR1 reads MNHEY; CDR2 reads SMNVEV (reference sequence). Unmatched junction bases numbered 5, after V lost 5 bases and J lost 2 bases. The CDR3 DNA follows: TGTGCCAGCAGTACGACTAGCGGGGGATTCACAGATACGCAGTATTTT. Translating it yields CASSTTSGGFTDTQYF.

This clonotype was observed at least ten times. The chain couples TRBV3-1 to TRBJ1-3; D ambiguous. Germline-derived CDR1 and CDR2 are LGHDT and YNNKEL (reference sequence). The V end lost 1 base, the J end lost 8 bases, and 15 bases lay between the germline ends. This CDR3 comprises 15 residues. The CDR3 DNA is TGTGCCAGCAGCCAAGGCCACGGCCCGGGAGACACCATATATTTT. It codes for CASSQGHGPGDTIYF.

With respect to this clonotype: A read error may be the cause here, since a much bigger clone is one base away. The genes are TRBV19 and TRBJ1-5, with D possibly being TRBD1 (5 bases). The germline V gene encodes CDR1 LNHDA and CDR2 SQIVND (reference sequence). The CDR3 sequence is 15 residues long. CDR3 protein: CASSIFGTANHPQHF. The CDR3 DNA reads TGTGCCAGTAGTATTTTCGGGACGGCTAATCATCCCCAGCATTTT.

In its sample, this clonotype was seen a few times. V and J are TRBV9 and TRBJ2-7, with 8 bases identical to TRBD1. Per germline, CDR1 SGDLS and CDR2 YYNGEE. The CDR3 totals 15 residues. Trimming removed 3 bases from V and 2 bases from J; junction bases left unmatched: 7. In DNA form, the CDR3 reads TGTGCCAGCAGCGAAACAGGGGGTGGTGCCTACGAGCAGTACTTC. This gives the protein CASSETGGGAYEQYF.

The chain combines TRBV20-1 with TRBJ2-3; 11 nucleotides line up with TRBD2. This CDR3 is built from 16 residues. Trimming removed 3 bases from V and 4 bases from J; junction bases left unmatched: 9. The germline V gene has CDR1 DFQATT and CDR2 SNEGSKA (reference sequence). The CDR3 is CSARVAGGMIADTQYF. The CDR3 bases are TGCAGTGCTAGGGTAGCGGGAGGGATGATCGCAGATACGCAGTATTTT.